This T cell receptor beta chain was sequenced during a study of Graves' ophthalmopathy and Graves' hyperthyroidism. V was trimmed by 8 bases and J by 0 bases, leaving 4 bases between them. Germline CDR1 and CDR2: MNHEY and SVGEGT. The CDR3 is 11 amino acids. Amplification of TCR beta CDR3 regions used RNA transcripts. The workflow started with a first-round RT-PCR run with HTBI primers and then moved on to a second-round multiplex PCR. Using its own MiXCR run on the multiplex PCR reads, TCRdb lists one record per CDR3 protein. The sample lists about 220,000 distinct CDR3 sequences, roughly a fifth seen once, with roughly 44% in the top ten.

This TCR was sampled from a woman aged 45-59 years with Graves' ophthalmopathy. Sequencing input: peripheral blood. This sequence joins TRBV6-2 or TRBV6-3 and TRBJ1-1, with D uncertain. The CDR3 loop reads CASVMNTEAFF. The DNA for the CDR3 is TGTGCCAGCGTAATGAACACTGAAGCTTTCTTT.